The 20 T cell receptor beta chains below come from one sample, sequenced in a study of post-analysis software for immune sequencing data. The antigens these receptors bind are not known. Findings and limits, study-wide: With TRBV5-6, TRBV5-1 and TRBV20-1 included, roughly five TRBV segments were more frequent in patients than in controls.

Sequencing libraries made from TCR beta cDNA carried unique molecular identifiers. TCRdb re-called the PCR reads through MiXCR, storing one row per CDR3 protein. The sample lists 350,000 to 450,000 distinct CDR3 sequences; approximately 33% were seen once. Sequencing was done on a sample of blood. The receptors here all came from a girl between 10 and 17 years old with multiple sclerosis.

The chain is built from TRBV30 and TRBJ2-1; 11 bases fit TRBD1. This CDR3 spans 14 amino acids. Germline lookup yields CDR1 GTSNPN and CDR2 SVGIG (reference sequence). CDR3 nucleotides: TGTGCTTTGATCGGACAGGGGGCATACAATGAGCAGTTCTTC. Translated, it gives CALIGQGAYNEQFF. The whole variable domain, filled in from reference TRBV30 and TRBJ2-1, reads SQTIHQWPATLVQPVGSPLSLECTVEGTSNPNLYWYRQAAGRGLQLLFYSVGIGQISSEVPQNLSASRPQDRQFILSSKKLLLSDSGFYLCALIGQGAYNEQFFGPGTRLTVL.

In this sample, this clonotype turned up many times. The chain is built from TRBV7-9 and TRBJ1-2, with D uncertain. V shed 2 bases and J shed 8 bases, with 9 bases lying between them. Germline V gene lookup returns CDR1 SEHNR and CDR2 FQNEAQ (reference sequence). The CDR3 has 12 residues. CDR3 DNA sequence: TGTGCCAGCAGCTTATACGGTACCGGCTACACCTTC. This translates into CASSLYGTGYTF.

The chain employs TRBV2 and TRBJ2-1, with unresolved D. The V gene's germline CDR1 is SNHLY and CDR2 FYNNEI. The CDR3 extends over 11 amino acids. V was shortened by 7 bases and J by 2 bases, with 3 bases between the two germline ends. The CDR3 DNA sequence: TGTGCCAGCAACACCTACAATGAGCAGTTCTTC. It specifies CASNTYNEQFF.

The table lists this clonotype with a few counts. For the CDR3, the DNA is TGTGCCAGCAGTTTAACAGGGGTAGACACCGGGGAGCTGTTTTTT. Translating gives CASSLTGVDTGELFF. The chain employs TRBV6-5 and TRBJ2-2, with 7 bases identical to TRBD1. The CDR3 contains 15 residues. Unmatched junction bases numbered 5, after V lost 4 bases and J lost 3 bases. CDR1 is MNHEY and CDR2 is SVGAGI in the germline V gene.

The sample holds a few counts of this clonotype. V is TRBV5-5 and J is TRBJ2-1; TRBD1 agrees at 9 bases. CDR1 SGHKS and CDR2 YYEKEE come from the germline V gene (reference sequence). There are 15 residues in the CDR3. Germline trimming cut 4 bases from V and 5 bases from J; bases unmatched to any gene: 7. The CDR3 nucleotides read TGTGCCAGCAGCCCTAGGACAGGGGCGGACAATGAGCAGTTCTTC. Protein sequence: CASSPRTGADNEQFF. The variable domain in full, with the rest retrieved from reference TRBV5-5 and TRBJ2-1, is DAGVTQSPTHLIKTRGQQVTLRCSPISGHKSVSWYQQVLGQGPQFIFQYYEKEERGRGNFPDRFSARQFPNYSSELNVNALLLGDSALYLCASSPRTGADNEQFFGPGTRLTVL.

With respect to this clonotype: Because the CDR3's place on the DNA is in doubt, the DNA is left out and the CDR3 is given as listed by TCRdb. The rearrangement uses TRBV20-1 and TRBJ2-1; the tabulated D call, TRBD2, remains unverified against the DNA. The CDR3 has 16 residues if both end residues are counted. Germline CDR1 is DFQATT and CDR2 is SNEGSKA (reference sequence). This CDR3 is CSASSVAGGSIGEQFF.

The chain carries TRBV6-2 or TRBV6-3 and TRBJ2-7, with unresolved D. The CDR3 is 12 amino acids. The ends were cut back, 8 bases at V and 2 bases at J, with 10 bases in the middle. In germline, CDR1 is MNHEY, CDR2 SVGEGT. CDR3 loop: CASGAVTYEQYF. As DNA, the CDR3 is TGTGCCAGCGGTGCCGTAACCTACGAGCAGTACTTC.

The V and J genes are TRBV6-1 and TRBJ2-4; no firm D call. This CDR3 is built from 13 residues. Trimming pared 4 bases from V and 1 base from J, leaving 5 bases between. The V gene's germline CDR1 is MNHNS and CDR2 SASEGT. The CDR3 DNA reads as TGTGCCAGCAGTGGAGTTGCCAAAAACATTCAGTACTTC. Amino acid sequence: CASSGVAKNIQYF.

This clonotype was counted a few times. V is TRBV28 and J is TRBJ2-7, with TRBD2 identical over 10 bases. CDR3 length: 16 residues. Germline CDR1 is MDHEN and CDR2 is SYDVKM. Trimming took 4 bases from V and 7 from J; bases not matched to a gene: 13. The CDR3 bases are TGTGCCAGCAGTTCCCCAACTAGCGGGGTAGCTAAGGAGCAGTACTTC. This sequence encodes CASSSPTSGVAKEQYF.

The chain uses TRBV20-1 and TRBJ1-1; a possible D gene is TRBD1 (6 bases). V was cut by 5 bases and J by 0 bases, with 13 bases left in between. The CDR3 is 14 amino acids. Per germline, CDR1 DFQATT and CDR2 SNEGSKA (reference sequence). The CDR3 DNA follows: TGCAGTGCTGGAGTACAGGGAGTGAACACTGAAGCTTTCTTT. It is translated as CSAGVQGVNTEAFF.

CDR3 amino acids: CSVDVGQTPGETQYF. In DNA form, the CDR3 reads TGCAGCGTTGACGTAGGGCAGACCCCGGGGGAGACCCAGTACTTC. The rearrangement links TRBV29-1 to TRBJ2-5; a possible D gene is TRBD2 (5 bases). Trimming removed 3 bases from V and 5 bases from J, with 19 bases in between. Germline CDR1 reads SQVTM; CDR2 reads ANQGSEA. This CDR3 spans 15 amino acids.

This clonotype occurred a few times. The CDR3 loop is CATMDRGQETQYF. In nucleotides, the CDR3 is TGTGCCACGATGGACAGGGGACAAGAGACCCAGTACTTC. J is TRBJ2-5 and V is TRBV10-3; 9 bases fit TRBD1. Germline CDR1 is ENHRY and CDR2 is SYGVKD. The CDR3 totals 13 residues. The trim removed 10 bases at V and 2 bases at J, leaving 5 bases unmatched.

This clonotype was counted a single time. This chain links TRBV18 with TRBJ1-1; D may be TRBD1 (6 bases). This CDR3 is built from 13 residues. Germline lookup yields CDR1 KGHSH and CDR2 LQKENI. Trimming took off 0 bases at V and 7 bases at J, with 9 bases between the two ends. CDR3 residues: CASSPPVTGEAFF. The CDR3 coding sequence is TGTGCCAGCTCACCACCCGTGACAGGTGAAGCTTTCTTT. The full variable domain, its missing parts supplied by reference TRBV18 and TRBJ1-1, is NAGVMQNPRHLVRRRGQEARLRCSPMKGHSHVYWYRQLPEEGLKFMVYLQKENIIDESGMPKERFSAEFPKEGPSILRIQQVVRGDSAAYFCASSPPVTGEAFFGQGTRLTVV.

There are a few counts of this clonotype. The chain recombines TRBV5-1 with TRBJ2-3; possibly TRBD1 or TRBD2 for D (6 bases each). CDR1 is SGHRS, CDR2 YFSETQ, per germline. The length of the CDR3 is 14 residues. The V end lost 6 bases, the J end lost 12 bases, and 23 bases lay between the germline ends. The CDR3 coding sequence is TGCGCCAGCAAAGAGGAGGGGGGAAGCAGTCTCCAGTATTTT. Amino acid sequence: CASKEEGGSSLQYF.

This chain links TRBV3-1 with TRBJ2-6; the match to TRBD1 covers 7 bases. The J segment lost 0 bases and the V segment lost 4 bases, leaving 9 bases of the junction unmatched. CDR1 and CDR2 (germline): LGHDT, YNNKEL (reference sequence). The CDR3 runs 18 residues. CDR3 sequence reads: CASSPTGVFSSGANVLTF. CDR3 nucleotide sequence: TGTGCCAGCAGCCCCACAGGGGTCTTTAGCTCTGGGGCCAACGTCCTGACTTTC.

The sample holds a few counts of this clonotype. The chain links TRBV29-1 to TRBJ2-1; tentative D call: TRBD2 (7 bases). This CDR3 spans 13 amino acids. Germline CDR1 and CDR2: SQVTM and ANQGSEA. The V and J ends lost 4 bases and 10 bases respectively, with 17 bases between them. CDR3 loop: CSVGGAGAGEQFF. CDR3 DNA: TGCAGCGTTGGAGGCGCGGGGGCCGGGGAGCAGTTCTTC.

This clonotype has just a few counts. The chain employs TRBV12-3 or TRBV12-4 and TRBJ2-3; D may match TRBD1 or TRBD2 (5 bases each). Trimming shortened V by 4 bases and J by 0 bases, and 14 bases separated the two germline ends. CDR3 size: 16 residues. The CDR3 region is CASSSGRLVSTDTQYF. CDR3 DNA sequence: TGTGCCAGCAGTTCAGGGAGACTGGTTAGCACAGATACGCAGTATTTT.

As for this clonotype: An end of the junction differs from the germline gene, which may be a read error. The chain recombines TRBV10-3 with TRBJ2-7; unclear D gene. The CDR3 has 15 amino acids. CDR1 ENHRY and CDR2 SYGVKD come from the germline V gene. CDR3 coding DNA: TGTGCCGTCAGTGAGTCCCCGACCTACTCCTACGAGCAGTACTTC. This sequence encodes CAVSESPTYSYEQYF.

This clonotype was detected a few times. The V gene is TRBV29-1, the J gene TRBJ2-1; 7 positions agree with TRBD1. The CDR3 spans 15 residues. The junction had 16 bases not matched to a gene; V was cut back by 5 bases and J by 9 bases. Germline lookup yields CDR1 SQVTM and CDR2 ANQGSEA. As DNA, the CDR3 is TGCAGCGTTACCCTGAAGGGGGCAGGGATGGTTGAGCAGTTCTTC. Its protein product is CSVTLKGAGMVEQFF.

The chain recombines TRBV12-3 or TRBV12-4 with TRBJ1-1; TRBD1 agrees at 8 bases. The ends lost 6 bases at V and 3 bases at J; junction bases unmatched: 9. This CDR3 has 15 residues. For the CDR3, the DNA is TGTGCCAGCAGCCCCCAGACAGGGGCTTACACTGAAGCTTTCTTT. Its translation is CASSPQTGAYTEAFF.